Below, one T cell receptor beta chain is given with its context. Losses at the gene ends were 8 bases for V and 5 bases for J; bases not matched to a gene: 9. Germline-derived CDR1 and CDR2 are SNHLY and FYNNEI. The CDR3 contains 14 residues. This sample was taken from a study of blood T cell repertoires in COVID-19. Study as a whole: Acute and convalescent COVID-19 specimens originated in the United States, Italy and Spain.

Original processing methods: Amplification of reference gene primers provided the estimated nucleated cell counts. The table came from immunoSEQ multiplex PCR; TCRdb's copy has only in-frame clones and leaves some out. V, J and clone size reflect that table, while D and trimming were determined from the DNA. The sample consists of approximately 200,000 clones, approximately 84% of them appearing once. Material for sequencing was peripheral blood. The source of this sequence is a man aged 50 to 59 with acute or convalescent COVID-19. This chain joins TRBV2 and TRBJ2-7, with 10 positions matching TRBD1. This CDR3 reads CASLAGTGDHEQYF. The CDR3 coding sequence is TGTGCCAGCCTGGCCGGGACAGGGGACCACGAGCAGTACTTC.